In its sample, the clone carrying this T cell receptor beta chain was seen once. This sample was taken from a study of T cell changes during pregnancy in multiple sclerosis. Clones were read by immunoSEQ multiplex PCR, and TCRdb kept only the in-frame ones, dropping some. The sample holds roughly 35,000 clones, 92% seen once. V lost 3 bases and J 4 bases, leaving 10 bases between the germline ends. Germline V gene sequence: CDR1 SGDLS, CDR2 YYNGEE. This CDR3 region has 13 residues. This receptor was obtained from a female donor with multiple sclerosis, enrolled in a pregnancy study. Sequencing was performed on CD4+ T cells from peripheral blood mononuclear cells, taken after pregnancy. The chain recombines TRBV9 with TRBJ1-2, with D perhaps matching TRBD1 (5 bases). This CDR3 is CASSAQAAYGYTF. CDR3 bases: TGTGCCAGCAGCGCACAGGCTGCCTATGGCTACACCTTC.